A single sample gave rise to the 26 T cell receptor beta chains below, sequenced in a study of lymphopenia after photon versus proton radiotherapy (dated by TCRdb to between 2018 and 2020). Libraries came from the immunoSEQ multiplex PCR assay. TCRdb retrieved this table from immuneACCESS and kept in-frame rearrangements only. Not all clones are present; in checked studies, unresolved V genes account for under half, and no reason is known for the remainder. The sample yields about 62,000 clones; around 90% were counted once. The ten largest clonotypes hold 9.5% to 15% of the sample. Sequences were derived from peripheral blood, sampled from a patient treated with proton-based radiotherapy. The origin of the receptors is an elderly man with esophageal cancer.

The V call is TRBV19, the J call TRBJ2-7; D is unclear. V lost 2 bases and J 0 bases, leaving 8 bases between the germline ends. CDR1 and CDR2 (germline): LNHDA, SQIVND (reference sequence). There are 14 residues in the CDR3. The CDR3 loop reads CASSIMISSYEQYF. The CDR3 DNA sequence: TGTGCCAGTAGTATAATGATCAGCTCCTACGAGCAGTACTTC.

This rearrangement joins TRBV7-6 to TRBJ1-5, with D perhaps TRBD1 (5 bases). Germline CDR1 is SGHVS and CDR2 is FNYEAQ. This CDR3 region has 15 residues. V shed 5 bases and J shed 6 bases, with 17 bases lying between them. The CDR3 region has the DNA TGTGCCAGCAGCCCCCTAGGAGGGGTCGGTCAGCCCCAGCATTTT. It encodes CASSPLGGVGQPQHF.

The genes are TRBV4-3 and TRBJ1-4; D remains unclear. Germline V gene sequence: CDR1 LGHNA, CDR2 YSLEER. This CDR3 comprises 13 residues. Trimming cost V 1 base and J 6 bases, with 6 bases left between them. The CDR3 loop reads CASSQVRDEKLFF. The DNA for the CDR3 is TGCGCCAGCAGCCAAGTGAGGGATGAAAAACTGTTTTTT.

The rearrangement uses TRBV25-1 and TRBJ2-2; 11 bases are shared with TRBD1. The CDR3 runs to 15 residues. The germline gives CDR1 MGHDK, CDR2 SYGVNS. J gave up 6 bases and V 5 bases, and 5 bases lay outside the gene matches. The CDR3 region is CASSRGTGGPGELFF. The CDR3, as DNA: TGTGCCAGCAGTAGGGGGACAGGGGGGCCCGGGGAGCTGTTTTTT. Full variable domain (outside the CDR3, taken from reference TRBV25-1 and TRBJ2-2): EADIYQTPRYLVIGTGKKITLECSQTMGHDKMYWYQQDPGMELHLIHYSYGVNSTEKGDLSSESTVSRIRTEHFPLTLESARPSHTSQYLCASSRGTGGPGELFFGEGSRLTVL.

Here the CDR3 DNA reads TGTGCCAGCAGCTTAAGTGGGGGACAGCCGTACAATGAGCAGTTCTTC. This translates into CASSLSGGQPYNEQFF. The chain is built from TRBV7-2 and TRBJ2-1; 7 bases align to TRBD1. CDR1 SGHTA and CDR2 FQGNSA come from the germline V gene. The junction had 8 bases not matched to a gene; V was cut back by 2 bases and J by 4 bases. The CDR3 runs to 16 residues. Filled out from reference TRBV7-2 and TRBJ2-1, the complete variable domain reads GAGVSQSPSNKVTEKGKDVELRCDPISGHTALYWYRQSLGQGLEFLIYFQGNSAPDKSGLPSDRFSAERTGGSVSTLTIQRTQQEDSAVYLCASSLSGGQPYNEQFFGPGTRLTVL.

The chain is built from TRBV18 and TRBJ2-1, with 7 bases aligning to TRBD2. Germline CDR1 reads KGHSH; CDR2 reads LQKENI. The CDR3 sequence is 16 residues long. Trimming took 0 bases from V and 4 from J; bases not matched to a gene: 6. This chain's CDR3 is CASSPPSLAEYNEQFF. The CDR3 nucleotides are TGTGCCAGCTCACCACCGAGTCTAGCGGAGTACAATGAGCAGTTCTTC.

The rearrangement joins TRBV2 to TRBJ2-2; D perhaps matches TRBD2 (5 bases). The V and J ends lost 0 bases and 4 bases respectively, with 9 bases between them. Germline loops: CDR1 SNHLY, CDR2 FYNNEI. CDR3 length equals 15 residues. CDR3 nucleotide sequence: TGTGCCAGCAGTGAAGCGAGGGTGGGCACCGGGGAGCTGTTTTTT. It codes for CASSEARVGTGELFF.

This chain joins TRBV4-2 and TRBJ1-1; D is ambiguous. Trimming removed 0 bases from V and 4 bases from J, with 12 bases in between. This CDR3 comprises 15 residues. CDR1 and CDR2 (germline): LGHNA, YNFKEQ. Here the CDR3 reads CASSQDMHPGTEAFF. CDR3 sequence (DNA): TGTGCCAGCAGCCAAGATATGCACCCTGGCACTGAAGCTTTCTTT.

This chain joins TRBV6-5 and TRBJ1-1; D not certain. This CDR3 has 15 residues. V lost 6 bases to trimming and J lost 3 bases, with 17 bases between them. Germline-derived CDR1 and CDR2 are MNHEY and SVGAGI. The chain's CDR3 is CASRKISLVDTEAFF. Here the CDR3 DNA reads TGTGCCAGCAGAAAGATCTCCCTTGTGGACACTGAAGCTTTCTTT.

The chain employs TRBV9 and TRBJ1-2, with 12 bases fitting TRBD1. Germline values: CDR1 SGDLS, CDR2 YYNGEE. This CDR3 region has 14 residues. V was clipped by 4 bases and J by 7 bases; unmatched bases: 5. In DNA form, the CDR3 reads TGTGCCAGCAGCCCGGGGACAGGGGGCGTTGGCTACACCTTC. It specifies CASSPGTGGVGYTF. Full variable domain (missing parts from reference TRBV9 and TRBJ1-2): DSGVTQTPKHLITATGQRVTLRCSPRSGDLSVYWYQQSLDQGLQFLIQYYNGEERAKGNILERFSAQQFPDLHSELNLSSLELGDSALYFCASSPGTGGVGYTFGSGTRLTVV.

By share, this clone ranks as medium-sized. The gene calls are TRBV19 and TRBJ2-2; TRBD1 might be the D (5 bases). CDR1 and CDR2 (germline): LNHDA, SQIVND (reference sequence). The CDR3 runs 15 residues. Between the trimmed V and J ends, which lost 1 base and 2 bases, there was a span of 8 bases. In nucleotides, the CDR3 is TGTGCCAGTAGTATAGGGACAACCAACACCGGGGAGCTGTTTTTT. As protein: CASSIGTTNTGELFF.

The V call is TRBV6-6, the J call TRBJ1-1, with D unresolved. This CDR3 has 16 residues. Germline lookup yields CDR1 MNHNY and CDR2 SVGAGI (reference sequence). V was trimmed by 2 bases and J by 3 bases, leaving 16 bases between them. For the CDR3, the DNA is TGTGCCAGCAGTTACGCAGGTCCCTCCGGGTACACTGAAGCTTTCTTT. Translation gives CASSYAGPSGYTEAFF.

The rearrangement joins TRBV30 to TRBJ2-7; TRBD1 or TRBD2 may be the D gene (5 bases each). The CDR3 covers 12 residues. Trimming took off 0 bases at V and 6 bases at J, with 9 bases between the two ends. Germline CDR1 reads GTSNPN; CDR2 reads SVGIG (reference sequence). CDR3 residues: CAWSVWDREQYF. The CDR3, as DNA: TGTGCCTGGAGTGTCTGGGACCGCGAGCAGTACTTC.

The CDR3: CASSLAASGTGEQYF. The CDR3 DNA follows: TGTGCCAGCAGCTTAGCTGCGTCCGGGACGGGGGAGCAGTACTTC. The V call is TRBV7-2, the J call TRBJ2-7; D might be TRBD1 or TRBD2, each matching 5 bases. The germline CDR1 and CDR2 sequences are SGHTA and FQGNSA. The V gene lost 0 bases and the J gene lost 7 bases, with 16 bases spanning the gap. CDR3 length equals 15 residues.

The count of this clone is one. This rearrangement joins TRBV19 to TRBJ2-2, with D perhaps matching TRBD2 (5 bases). V was clipped by 3 bases and J by 4 bases, with 9 bases between them. The CDR3 spans 14 residues. Per germline, CDR1 LNHDA and CDR2 SQIVND (reference sequence). CDR3: CASSMRAGTGELFF. The CDR3 nucleotides are TGTGCCAGTAGTATGAGGGCGGGCACCGGGGAGCTGTTTTTT.

V is TRBV29-1 and J is TRBJ2-3; 7 positions match TRBD1. Germline lookup yields CDR1 SQVTM and CDR2 ANQGSEA. CDR3 length equals 14 residues. Trimming removed 1 base from V and 2 bases from J; junction bases left unmatched: 3. The CDR3 region is CSVEAGGPTDTQYF. The CDR3 DNA reads TGCAGCGTTGAAGCAGGGGGACCCACAGATACGCAGTATTTT.

This clone was found a few times. This chain uses TRBV6-5 with TRBJ1-5; no clear D gene. The germline V gene encodes CDR1 MNHEY and CDR2 SVGAGI. V lost 0 bases, J lost 0 bases, and 6 bases lay in between. The CDR3 contains 15 residues. CDR3 protein: CASSYSVDSNQPQHF. The CDR3 coding sequence is TGTGCCAGCAGTTACTCTGTTGATAGCAATCAGCCCCAGCATTTT.

The rearrangement joins TRBV10-3 to TRBJ2-7, with 7 bases lining up with TRBD1. The CDR3 totals 14 residues. J lost 6 bases, V lost 6 bases, and 11 bases had no gene match. Germline V gives CDR1 ENHRY, CDR2 SYGVKD. CDR3 in DNA: TGTGCCATCAGCCCGAACTTGGGACAGCGCGAGCAGTACTTC. It translates to CAISPNLGQREQYF.

This rearrangement joins TRBV14 to TRBJ1-2; D uncertain. V lost 1 base and J lost 7, with 10 bases in between. The V gene's germline CDR1 is SGHDN and CDR2 FVKESK. The CDR3 runs 13 residues. The DNA of the CDR3 is TGTGCCAGCAGCCAAGCAGGTTTCGGTGGCTACACCTTC. Translation gives CASSQAGFGGYTF.

The genes are TRBV7-2 and TRBJ1-1; 9 nucleotides line up with TRBD1. Unmatched junction bases numbered 6, after V lost 3 bases and J lost 10 bases. The germline gives CDR1 SGHTA, CDR2 FQGNSA. The CDR3 has 13 amino acids. The DNA for the CDR3 is TGTGCCAGCAGCTTCGGGACAGGGCGGGCAGCTTTCTTT. Residues: CASSFGTGRAAFF.

The chain employs TRBV11-3 and TRBJ2-3, with a tentative D call TRBD2 (7 bases). The CDR3 covers 15 residues. Germline V gene data show CDR1 as SGHNT and CDR2 as YENEEA. V was shortened by 1 base and J by 6 bases, with 14 bases between the two germline ends. The CDR3 spells CASSLGGGATDTQYF. The CDR3 DNA follows: TGTGCCAGCAGCTTAGGAGGGGGGGCCACGGATACGCAGTATTTT.

This sequence joins TRBV10-1 and TRBJ2-7, with a possible D match to TRBD2 (6 bases). Per germline, CDR1 WNHNN and CDR2 SYGVQD (reference sequence). The V gene lost 0 bases and the J gene lost 3 bases, with 12 bases spanning the gap. The CDR3 is 15 amino acids. The CDR3 nucleotides read TGCGCCAGCAGTGAGTCCGCGGGACGGGTCTACGAGCAGTACTTC. Amino acids: CASSESAGRVYEQYF.

The V gene is TRBV6-5, the J gene TRBJ2-3; no clear D gene. The V and J ends lost 2 bases and 10 bases respectively, with 13 bases between them. The CDR3 has 13 residues. Germline assignment: CDR1 MNHEY and CDR2 SVGAGI. CDR3 protein: CASSYSIVGAQYF. The CDR3, as DNA: TGTGCCAGCAGTTACAGCATAGTTGGCGCGCAGTATTTT.

The sample holds one count of this clone. The rearrangement uses TRBV5-1 and TRBJ2-7, with D unclear. Germline V gene sequence: CDR1 SGHRS, CDR2 YFSETQ. V lost 0 bases and J 0 bases, leaving 19 bases between the germline ends. The CDR3 is made up of 18 amino acids. This CDR3 is CASSLDPSLGDISYEQYF. The CDR3 nucleotides read TGCGCCAGCAGCTTGGACCCCTCACTGGGCGACATCTCCTACGAGCAGTACTTC.

CDR3 nucleotide sequence: TGCGCCAGCAGCTCCGACAGGGCTGGAAACACCATATATTTT. It codes for CASSSDRAGNTIYF. The chain has TRBV5-1 and TRBJ1-3; 7 positions agree with TRBD1. Looked up from germline, CDR1 is SGHRS and CDR2 is YFSETQ. The CDR3 consists of 14 residues. Trimming cost V 3 bases and J 2 bases; bases outside gene matches: 2.

The chain is built from TRBV6-5 and TRBJ1-3; no reliable D call. The CDR3 sequence is 13 residues long. V was pared by 6 bases and J by 0 bases, with 6 bases between. Per the germline V gene, CDR1 is MNHEY and CDR2 is SVGAGI. The CDR3 region is CASRVPSGNTIYF. The CDR3, as DNA: TGTGCCAGCAGGGTTCCCTCTGGAAACACCATATATTTT.